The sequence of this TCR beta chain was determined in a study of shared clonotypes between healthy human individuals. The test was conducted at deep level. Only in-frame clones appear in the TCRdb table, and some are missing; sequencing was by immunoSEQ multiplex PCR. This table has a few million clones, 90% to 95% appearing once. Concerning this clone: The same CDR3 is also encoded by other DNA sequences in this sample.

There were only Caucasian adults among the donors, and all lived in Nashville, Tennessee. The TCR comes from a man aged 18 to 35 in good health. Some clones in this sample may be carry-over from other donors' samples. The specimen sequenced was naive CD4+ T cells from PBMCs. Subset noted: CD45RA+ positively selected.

The CDR3 here is CASSLQGRSYEQYF. In nucleotides, the CDR3 is TGTGCCAGCAGTTTACAGGGGCGCTCCTACGAGCAGTACTTC. The rearrangement joins TRBV28 to TRBJ2-7; weak D call: TRBD1 (6 bases). This CDR3 contains 14 residues. V shed 2 bases and J shed 0 bases, with 8 bases lying between them. CDR1 is MDHEN, CDR2 SYDVKM, per germline.